Reported below is one T cell receptor beta chain. Its antigen remains unidentified. As for the donors, each was a healthy bone marrow donor. This record belongs to a study of cytomegalovirus exposure and HLA in healthy donors. Points from the study as a whole: Productive status was seen about 87% or about 30% of the time for most TCR beta V segments in an earlier analysis. In a later analysis, most CMV-associated TCR beta chains appeared HLA-restricted.

The CDR3 runs 16 residues. Germline CDR1 SGHRS, CDR2 YFSETQ. With 2 bases removed from V and 3 bases from J, the gap between germline ends came to 14 bases. PCR employed 60 Vbeta and 13 Jbeta primers. Method: immunoSEQ multiplex PCR; TCRdb's copy keeps in-frame clones and lacks some. This table has around 94,000 clones, over 80% appearing once. Sequencing was done on a sample of PBMCs. The chain couples TRBV5-1 to TRBJ2-2, with a weak D call TRBD2 (6 bases). The receptor was isolated from a man in his forties or fifties in good health and CMV-seronegative. CDR3 DNA sequence: TGCGCCAGCAGCTTCGGCGGGACCACAGACACCGGGGAGCTGTTTTTT. This gives the protein CASSFGGTTDTGELFF.